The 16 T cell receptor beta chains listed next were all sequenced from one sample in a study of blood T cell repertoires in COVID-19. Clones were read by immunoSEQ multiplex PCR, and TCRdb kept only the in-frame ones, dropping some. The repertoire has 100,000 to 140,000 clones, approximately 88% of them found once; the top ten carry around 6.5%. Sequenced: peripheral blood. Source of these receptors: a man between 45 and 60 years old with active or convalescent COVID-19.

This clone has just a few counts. CDR3 nucleotides: TGTGCCAGCAGCGCGCAGGGGATCGAAAAACTGTTTTTT. It encodes CASSAQGIEKLFF. The chain combines TRBV5-8 with TRBJ1-4, with D possibly TRBD1 on 6 matching bases. V was shortened by 4 bases and J by 8 bases, with 12 bases between the two germline ends. Germline CDR1 and CDR2: SGHTS and YDEGEE. CDR3 length: 13 amino acids.

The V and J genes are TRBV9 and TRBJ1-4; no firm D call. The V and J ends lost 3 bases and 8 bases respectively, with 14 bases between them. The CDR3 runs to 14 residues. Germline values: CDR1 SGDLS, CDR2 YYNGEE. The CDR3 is CASSAGQPREKLFF. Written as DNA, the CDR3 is TGTGCCAGCAGCGCGGGTCAGCCTCGCGAAAAACTGTTTTTT.

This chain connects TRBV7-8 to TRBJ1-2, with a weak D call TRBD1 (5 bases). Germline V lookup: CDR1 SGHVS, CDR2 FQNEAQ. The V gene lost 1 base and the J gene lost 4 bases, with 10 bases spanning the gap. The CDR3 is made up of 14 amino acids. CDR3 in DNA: TGTGCCAGCAGCTTAGTATCCGGGGGCTATGGCTACACCTTC. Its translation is CASSLVSGGYGYTF.

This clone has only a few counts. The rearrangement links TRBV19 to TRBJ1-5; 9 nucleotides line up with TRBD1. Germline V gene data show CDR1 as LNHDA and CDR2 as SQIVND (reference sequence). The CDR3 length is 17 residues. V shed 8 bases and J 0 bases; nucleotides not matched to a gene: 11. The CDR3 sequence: CASLQTGGWDSNQPQHF. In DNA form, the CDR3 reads TGTGCCAGTCTCCAGACAGGGGGTTGGGATAGCAATCAGCCCCAGCATTTT. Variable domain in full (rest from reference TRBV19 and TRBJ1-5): DGGITQSPKYLFRKEGQNVTLSCEQNLNHDAMYWYRQDPGQGLRLIYYSQIVNDFQKGDIAEGYSVSREKKESFPLTVTSAQKNPTAFYLCASLQTGGWDSNQPQHFGDGTRLSIL.

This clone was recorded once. The CDR3 here is CASSMHTGGLGEKLFF. Here the CDR3 DNA reads TGTGCCAGTAGTATGCATACAGGGGGCCTCGGTGAAAAACTGTTTTTT. The rearrangement joins TRBV19 to TRBJ1-4; the match to TRBD1 covers 9 bases. Germline loops: CDR1 LNHDA, CDR2 SQIVND (reference sequence). The V and J ends lost 3 bases and 7 bases, in that order; junction bases with no gene match: 9. The CDR3 length is 16 residues. Looking up the rest from reference TRBV19 and TRBJ1-4 gives the full variable domain: DGGITQSPKYLFRKEGQNVTLSCEQNLNHDAMYWYRQDPGQGLRLIYYSQIVNDFQKGDIAEGYSVSREKKESFPLTVTSAQKNPTAFYLCASSMHTGGLGEKLFFGSGTQLSVL.

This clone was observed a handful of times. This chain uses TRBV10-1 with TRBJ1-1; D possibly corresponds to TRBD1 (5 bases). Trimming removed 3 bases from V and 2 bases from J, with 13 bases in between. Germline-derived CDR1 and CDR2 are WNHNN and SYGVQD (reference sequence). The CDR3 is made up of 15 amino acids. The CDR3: CASSDPRGGNTEAFF. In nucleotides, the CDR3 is TGCGCCAGCAGTGACCCCCGGGGGGGTAACACTGAAGCTTTCTTT.

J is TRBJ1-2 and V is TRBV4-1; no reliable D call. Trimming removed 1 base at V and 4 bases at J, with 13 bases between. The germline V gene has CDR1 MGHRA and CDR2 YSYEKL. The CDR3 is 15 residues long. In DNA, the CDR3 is TGCGCCAGCAGCCAAGTTCTCCCCCTACCCTATGGCTACACCTTC. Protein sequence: CASSQVLPLPYGYTF.

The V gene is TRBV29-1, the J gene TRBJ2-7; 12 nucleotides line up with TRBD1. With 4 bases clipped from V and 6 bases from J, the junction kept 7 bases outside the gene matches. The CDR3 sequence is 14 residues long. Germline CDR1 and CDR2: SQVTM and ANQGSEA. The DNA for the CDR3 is TGCAGCGTTGCCGGGACAGGGGGCGGAGGCGAGCAGTACTTC. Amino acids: CSVAGTGGGGEQYF.

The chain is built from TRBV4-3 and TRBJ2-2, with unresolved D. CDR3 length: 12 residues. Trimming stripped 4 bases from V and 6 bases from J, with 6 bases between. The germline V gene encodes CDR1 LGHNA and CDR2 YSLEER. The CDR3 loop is CASSLYAGELFF. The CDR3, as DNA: TGCGCCAGCAGCCTCTACGCCGGGGAGCTGTTTTTT.

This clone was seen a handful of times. Here the CDR3 reads CASSFYRGSNQPQHF. The CDR3 DNA reads as TGTGCCAGCAGTTTTTACAGGGGCTCCAATCAGCCCCAGCATTTT. The V gene is TRBV6-2 or TRBV6-3, the J gene TRBJ1-5; 7 nucleotides line up with TRBD1. The CDR3 has 15 amino acids. Germline V gene sequence: CDR1 MNHEY, CDR2 SVGEGT. With V trimmed by 4 bases and J by 3 bases, 6 bases remained unmatched.

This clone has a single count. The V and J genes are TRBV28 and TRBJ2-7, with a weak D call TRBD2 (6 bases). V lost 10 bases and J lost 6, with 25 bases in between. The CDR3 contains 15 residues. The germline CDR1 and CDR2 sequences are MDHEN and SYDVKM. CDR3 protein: CATQPEGEQVCEQYF. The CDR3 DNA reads TGTGCCACCCAACCGGAGGGAGAACAGGTATGCGAGCAGTACTTC.

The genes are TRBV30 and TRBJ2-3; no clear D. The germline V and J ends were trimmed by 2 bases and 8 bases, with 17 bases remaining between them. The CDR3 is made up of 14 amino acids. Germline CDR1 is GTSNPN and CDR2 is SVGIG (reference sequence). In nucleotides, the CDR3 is TGTGCCTGGAGTCTTCCCCGTGTGGCCCGTACGCAGTATTTT. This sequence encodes CAWSLPRVARTQYF. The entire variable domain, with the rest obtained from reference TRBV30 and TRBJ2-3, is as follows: SQTIHQWPATLVQPVGSPLSLECTVEGTSNPNLYWYRQAAGRGLQLLFYSVGIGQISSEVPQNLSASRPQDRQFILSSKKLLLSDSGFYLCAWSLPRVARTQYFGPGTRLTVL.

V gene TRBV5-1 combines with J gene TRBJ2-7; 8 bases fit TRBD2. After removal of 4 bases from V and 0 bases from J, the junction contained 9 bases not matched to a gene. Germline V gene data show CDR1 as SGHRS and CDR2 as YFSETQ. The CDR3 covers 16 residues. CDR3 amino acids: CASSHVAGSVSYEQYF. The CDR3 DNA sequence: TGCGCCAGCAGCCACGTAGCGGGGTCCGTCTCCTACGAGCAGTACTTC.

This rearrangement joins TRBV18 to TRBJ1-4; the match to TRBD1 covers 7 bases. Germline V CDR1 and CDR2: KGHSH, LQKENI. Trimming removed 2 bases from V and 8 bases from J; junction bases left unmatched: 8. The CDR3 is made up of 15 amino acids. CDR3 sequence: CASSPADRAGEKLFF. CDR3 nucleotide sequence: TGTGCCAGCTCACCAGCTGACAGGGCGGGGGAAAAACTGTTTTTT.

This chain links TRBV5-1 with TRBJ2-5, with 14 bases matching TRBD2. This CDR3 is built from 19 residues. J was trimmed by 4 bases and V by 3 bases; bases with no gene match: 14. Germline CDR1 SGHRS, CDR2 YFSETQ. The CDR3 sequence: CASSYVPGLAGVVPETQYF. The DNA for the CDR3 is TGCGCCAGCAGCTACGTCCCGGGACTAGCGGGAGTAGTACCAGAGACCCAGTACTTC.

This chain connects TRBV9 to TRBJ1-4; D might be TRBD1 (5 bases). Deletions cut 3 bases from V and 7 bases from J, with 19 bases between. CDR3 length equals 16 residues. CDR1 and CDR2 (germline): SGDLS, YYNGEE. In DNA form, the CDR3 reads TGTGCCAGCAGCGCCAGGGATGGGGCGGAGGGTGAAAAACTGTTTTTT. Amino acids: CASSARDGAEGEKLFF.